This T cell receptor (beta chain) was identified in a study of post-analysis software for immune sequencing data. Study observations and caveats: Controls' normalized Chao1 diversity significantly exceeded that of multiple sclerosis patients. Five TRBV segments, including TRBV5-6, TRBV5-1 and TRBV20-1, were more frequent in patients than controls. F measure grouped same-batch samples tightly together.

This clonotype was detected many times. Its antigen is unidentified. One end of the junction is discordant with germline, which a read error may explain. From germline, CDR1 is ENHRY and CDR2 SYGVKD. CDR3 length equals 18 residues. cDNA libraries for TCR beta contained unique molecular identifiers. T cells numbering roughly 0.85 to 11 million yielded approximately 500,000 cDNA molecules. MiXCR was run by TCRdb on the PCR reads, yielding one entry per CDR3 protein. The sample lists more than 450,000 distinct CDR3 sequences, roughly 45% occurring once. Sequencing was done on a sample of blood. The chain recombines TRBV10-3 with TRBJ2-5; TRBD2 matches 11 bases. The sequence was obtained from a girl aged 5 to 17 with multiple sclerosis. The CDR3 DNA sequence: TGTGCCATCAGCGAGTCCTATAGACTAGCGGGATCAGAGAGGATCCAGTACTTC. Translating gives CAISESYRLAGSERIQYF.